Listed here are 15 T cell receptor beta chains from one sample, sequenced in a study of PD-1 blockade in classical Hodgkin lymphoma (dated by TCRdb to the early 2020s). The intended sense of this specimen's time point label: newly diagnosed, previously untreated cHL patient sample. CD4+ T cells were purified from thawed PBMCs by magnetic negative selection with a Miltenyi CD4+ T cell isolation kit. Library preparation used the immunoSEQ multiplex PCR assay. In TCRdb, the immuneACCESS table is reduced to in-frame sequences with V and J assigned. These tables do not hold every clone; where another copy was compared, an unresolved V gene accounts for under half, and the others remain unexplained. Recorded for this sample are 20,000 to 25,000 clones; less than 95% of them occurred a single time. The ten largest clones add up to approximately 0.53% of the sample. Input material: CD4+ T cells from blood. The receptors here all came from a human donor with classical Hodgkin lymphoma.

The CDR3 spells CASSKRRAGSYQETQYF. Written as DNA, the CDR3 is TGTGCCAGCAGCAAACGGCGGGCGGGGTCGTACCAAGAGACCCAGTACTTC. V gene TRBV21-1 combines with J gene TRBJ2-5; the table names TRBD2, a call not compared with the DNA. TRBV21-1 is an annotated pseudogene. This CDR3 has 17 residues.

The V gene is TRBV7-8, the J gene TRBJ1-6, with D unresolved. CDR3 length equals 15 residues. The V end lost 0 bases, the J end lost 8 bases, and 11 bases lay between the germline ends. Per germline, CDR1 SGHVS and CDR2 FQNEAQ. The CDR3 spells CASSLASGRYSPLHF. DNA of the CDR3: TGTGCCAGCAGCTTAGCTTCTGGCCGATATTCACCCCTCCACTTT. Variable domain in full (rest from reference TRBV7-8 and TRBJ1-6): GAGVSQSPRYKVAKRGQDVALRCDPISGHVSLFWYQQALGQGPEFLTYFQNEAQLDKSGLPSDRFFAERPEGSVSTLKIQRTQQEDSAVYLCASSLASGRYSPLHFGNGTRLTVT.

The CDR3 region is CASSFGFSYEQYF. CDR3 coding DNA: TGTGCCAGCAGCTTCGGGTTCTCCTACGAGCAGTACTTC. The chain recombines TRBV5-6 with TRBJ2-7; D is ambiguous. Trimming took off 2 bases at V and 0 bases at J, with 6 bases between the two ends. This CDR3 comprises 13 residues. Germline assignment: CDR1 SGHDT and CDR2 YYEEEE.

This chain uses TRBV7-2 with TRBJ1-1, with 7 bases identical to TRBD1. This CDR3 has 15 amino acids. V lost 3 bases and J lost 2; bases outside the gene matches: 6. Germline-derived CDR1 and CDR2 are SGHTA and FQGNSA. The CDR3 region has the DNA TGTGCCAGCAGCTTGACAGGGACCCAAAACACTGAAGCTTTCTTT. Residues: CASSLTGTQNTEAFF.

This sequence joins TRBV5-6 and TRBJ2-3; perhaps TRBD2 as D (5 bases). Trimming took 2 bases from V and 2 from J, leaving 9 bases between them. This CDR3 comprises 14 residues. Germline V gene data show CDR1 as SGHDT and CDR2 as YYEEEE. The CDR3 nucleotides are TGTGCCAGCAGCTTCCCTAGCCCCACAGATACGCAGTATTTT. This codes for CASSFPSPTDTQYF.

V is TRBV6-1 and J is TRBJ1-2; D is undetermined. Looked up from germline, CDR1 is MNHNS and CDR2 is SASEGT. V was shortened by 4 bases and J by 4 bases, with 22 bases between the two germline ends. This CDR3 region has 17 residues. CDR3 DNA sequence: TGTGCCAGCAGTGGAAGCTCCCGAGGGCCATGGGTCTATGGCTACACCTTC. It encodes CASSGSSRGPWVYGYTF.

The chain carries TRBV25-1 and TRBJ2-5; D remains unclear. CDR1 is MGHDK, CDR2 SYGVNS, per germline. The CDR3 is 16 residues long. V lost 3 bases and J 0 bases, leaving 14 bases between the germline ends. The CDR3 nucleotides read TGTGCCAGCAGTGACTCAAACCGGGCTTACCAAGAGACCCAGTACTTC. Protein sequence: CASSDSNRAYQETQYF.

This sequence joins TRBV7-2 and TRBJ2-5; the match to TRBD2 covers 11 bases. CDR3 length: 17 residues. V shed 4 bases and J 4 bases; nucleotides not matched to a gene: 11. Looked up from germline, CDR1 is SGHTA and CDR2 is FQGNSA. CDR3 residues: CASSYVVLAGGAETQYF. For the CDR3, the DNA is TGTGCCAGCAGCTACGTCGTCCTAGCGGGGGGAGCAGAGACCCAGTACTTC. The whole variable domain, filled in from reference TRBV7-2 and TRBJ2-5, reads GAGVSQSPSNKVTEKGKDVELRCDPISGHTALYWYRQSLGQGLEFLIYFQGNSAPDKSGLPSDRFSAERTGGSVSTLTIQRTQQEDSAVYLCASSYVVLAGGAETQYFGPGTRLLVL.

CDR3 DNA sequence: TGTGCCAGCAGCTTAGTCAGGCGTCCCTACGAGCAGTACTTC. Its translation: CASSLVRRPYEQYF. The V gene is TRBV11-2, the J gene TRBJ2-7; D ambiguous. Looked up from germline, CDR1 is SGHAT and CDR2 is FQNNGV. The V end was cut by 1 base, the J end by 2 bases, with 9 bases between. The CDR3 spans 14 residues.

CDR3 sequence reads: CASSGQGENTGELFF. The CDR3 DNA follows: TGTGCCAGCTCAGGACAGGGGGAGAACACCGGGGAGCTGTTTTTT. The chain has TRBV18 and TRBJ2-2; 10 bases match TRBD1. Germline CDR1 KGHSH, CDR2 LQKENI. This CDR3 has 15 residues. V was clipped by 5 bases and J by 1 base; unmatched bases: 1.

This chain joins TRBV4-3 and TRBJ2-3; 8 nucleotides align to TRBD2. This CDR3 region has 16 residues. Germline CDR1 is LGHNA and CDR2 is YSLEER. V lost 4 bases and J lost 6; bases outside the gene matches: 12. The CDR3 reads CASSRSGGFRPDTQYF. CDR3 DNA: TGCGCCAGCAGCCGAAGCGGGGGCTTCCGCCCGGATACGCAGTATTTT.

This clone was picked up one time. The rearrangement links TRBV10-3 to TRBJ2-5; D might be TRBD2 (5 bases). With 3 bases removed from V and 2 bases from J, the gap between germline ends came to 13 bases. There are 15 residues in the CDR3. Germline-derived CDR1 and CDR2 are ENHRY and SYGVKD. DNA for the CDR3: TGTGCCATCAGTGATGATCGGGGTGTGCAAGAGACCCAGTACTTC. As protein: CAISDDRGVQETQYF.

The CDR3 DNA sequence: TGCGCCAGCAGCCCAAGGGTAGGGGCAGGGCCCACGTCTCAAGAGACCCAGTACTTC. It translates to CASSPRVGAGPTSQETQYF. The rearrangement uses TRBV5-1 and TRBJ2-5; D is perhaps TRBD1 (5 bases). CDR1 is SGHRS, CDR2 YFSETQ, per germline. This CDR3 has 19 residues. Trimming took 4 bases from V and 2 from J, leaving 27 bases between them. Together with reference TRBV5-1 and TRBJ2-5, the CDR3 gives the full variable domain: KAGVTQTPRYLIKTRGQQVTLSCSPISGHRSVSWYQQTPGQGLQFLFEYFSETQRNKGNFPGRFSGRQFSNSRSEMNVSTLELGDSALYLCASSPRVGAGPTSQETQYFGPGTRLLVL.

The chain links TRBV7-6 to TRBJ1-1, with 7 bases identical to TRBD1. In germline, CDR1 is SGHVS, CDR2 FNYEAQ. The CDR3 is made up of 14 amino acids. With V trimmed by 5 bases and J by 1 base, 4 bases remained unmatched. The CDR3 is CASSVGQSNTEAFF. The CDR3 DNA follows: TGTGCCAGCAGCGTGGGACAGTCGAACACTGAAGCTTTCTTT.

CDR3 DNA: TGTGCCAGCTCACCACCTTCGGGGCTCGGCACAGATACGCAGTATTTT. Encoded protein: CASSPPSGLGTDTQYF. The V and J genes are TRBV18 and TRBJ2-3; D tentatively fits TRBD1 or TRBD2 (5 bases each). The CDR3 has 16 amino acids. The V and J ends lost 0 bases and 1 base respectively, with 11 bases between them. CDR1 and CDR2 from the germline V gene are KGHSH and LQKENI.